These 17 T cell receptor beta chains originate from one sample sequenced in a study of memory CD4+ T cells and cytomegalovirus serostatus. Single viable CD3+CD4+CD8-CD45RO+ cells were sorted as the memory CD4+ T cells. Data came from immunoSEQ multiplex PCR; TCRdb stores just in-frame clones and leaves some out. The table records some 65,000 clones, over 60% of them present only once. Material for sequencing was memory CD4+ T cells from blood. These TCRs come from an adult in good health and CMV-seronegative. Some clones in this sample may be carry-over from other donors' samples.

J is TRBJ1-2 and V is TRBV30; D unclear. The CDR3 spans 14 residues. CDR1 and CDR2 (germline): GTSNPN, SVGIG (reference sequence). V shed 0 bases and J shed 6 bases, with 14 bases lying between them. CDR3 sequence: CAWSVGPSAHGYTF. The CDR3 bases are TGTGCCTGGAGTGTAGGGCCCTCGGCTCATGGCTACACCTTC. Combining the CDR3 with reference TRBV30 and TRBJ1-2 gives the whole variable domain SQTIHQWPATLVQPVGSPLSLECTVEGTSNPNLYWYRQAAGRGLQLLFYSVGIGQISSEVPQNLSASRPQDRQFILSSKKLLLSDSGFYLCAWSVGPSAHGYTFGSGTRLTVV.

This clone was found a few times. The chain links TRBV29-1 to TRBJ1-1, with 9 bases that match TRBD1. Per the germline V gene, CDR1 is SQVTM and CDR2 is ANQGSEA. V lost 5 bases to trimming and J lost 6 bases; unmatched junction nucleotides: 10. There are 14 residues in the CDR3. CDR3 nucleotide sequence: TGCAGCGTTTCCAGGGACAGGGACGTCGCTGAAGCTTTCTTT. Residues: CSVSRDRDVAEAFF.

There are a few counts of this clone. This chain links TRBV18 with TRBJ1-1; D is unresolved. The CDR3 has 13 amino acids. Germline V CDR1 and CDR2: KGHSH, LQKENI. V dropped 3 bases and J dropped 7 bases, with 12 bases sitting between them. The CDR3 DNA reads TGTGCCAGCTCACCTGCTGGCGGTAGTGAAGCTTTCTTT. This codes for CASSPAGGSEAFF. The complete variable domain, with remaining parts taken from reference TRBV18 and TRBJ1-1, reads NAGVMQNPRHLVRRRGQEARLRCSPMKGHSHVYWYRQLPEEGLKFMVYLQKENIIDESGMPKERFSAEFPKEGPSILRIQQVVRGDSAAYFCASSPAGGSEAFFGQGTRLTVV.

The genes are TRBV6-1 and TRBJ1-5; D call uncertain. The V end was cut by 7 bases, the J end by 3 bases, with 7 bases between. The CDR3 spans 12 residues. Looked up from germline, CDR1 is MNHNS and CDR2 is SASEGT. DNA of the CDR3: TGTGCCAGCAAAAACCTCAATCAGCCCCAGCATTTT. The encoded protein is CASKNLNQPQHF.

J is TRBJ2-5 and V is TRBV27; D unclear. The CDR3 has 13 amino acids. Trimming left V 5 bases short and J 5 bases short, with 12 bases between. Germline V lookup: CDR1 MNHEY, CDR2 SMNVEV (reference sequence). In DNA, the CDR3 is TGTGCCAGCAGTGTCTCCATTGGGGAGACCCAGTACTTC. This codes for CASSVSIGETQYF.

This rearrangement joins TRBV11-2 to TRBJ2-5; 8 bases map to TRBD2. The CDR3 extends over 16 amino acids. Trimming cost V 2 bases and J 5 bases; bases outside gene matches: 10. Germline-derived CDR1 and CDR2 are SGHAT and FQNNGV. CDR3: CASSLMTSESGETQYF. As DNA, the CDR3 is TGTGCCAGCAGCTTAATGACTAGCGAGTCGGGGGAGACCCAGTACTTC.

A word on this clone: Other DNA sequences in the same sample also yield this CDR3. This sequence joins TRBV5-1 and TRBJ2-5, with 11 bases that match TRBD1. Germline CDR1 and CDR2: SGHRS and YFSETQ. The CDR3 spans 14 residues. V dropped 4 bases and J dropped 3; count of bases not matched to a gene: 2. The CDR3, as DNA: TGCGCCAGCAGCATGGGACAGGGGGAAGAGACCCAGTACTTC. Translation gives CASSMGQGEETQYF.

The rearrangement uses TRBV5-4 and TRBJ2-7, with 10 bases aligning to TRBD2. Looked up from germline, CDR1 is SGHNT and CDR2 is YYREEE (reference sequence). Trimming removed 2 bases from V and 6 bases from J; junction bases left unmatched: 2. The CDR3 sequence is 13 residues long. The CDR3 DNA reads TGTGCCAGCAGCTTTTTAGCGGGAGGCGAGCAGTACTTC. Protein product: CASSFLAGGEQYF.

V and J are TRBV29-1 and TRBJ2-5; either TRBD1 or TRBD2 may fit D (5 bases each). V was clipped by 6 bases and J by 5 bases, with 13 bases between them. CDR3 length equals 12 residues. Per the germline V gene, CDR1 is SQVTM and CDR2 is ANQGSEA. CDR3 DNA: TGCAGCGTGGGGACGGCACGGGAGACCCAGTACTTC. Translating gives CSVGTARETQYF.

This clone was detected once. The chain is built from TRBV29-1 and TRBJ2-5; D is undetermined. In germline, CDR1 is SQVTM, CDR2 ANQGSEA. The CDR3 consists of 14 residues. The ends were cut back, 3 bases at V and 2 bases at J, with 13 bases in the middle. The CDR3 sequence is CSVESGYPQETQYF. For the CDR3, the DNA is TGCAGCGTTGAGTCTGGCTACCCGCAAGAGACCCAGTACTTC.

This clone was detected a few times. The rearrangement uses TRBV12-5 and TRBJ2-1; the match to TRBD2 covers 11 bases. The CDR3 runs to 18 residues. V trimming: 5 bases; J trimming: 7 bases; junction bases outside the gene matches: 16. CDR1 and CDR2 from the germline V gene are LGHNT and FRNRAP. The CDR3 here is CASGPGLAEALKSNEQFF. The DNA of the CDR3 is TGTGCTAGTGGTCCGGGACTAGCGGAAGCCCTGAAGTCGAATGAGCAGTTCTTC.

The chain uses TRBV5-6 and TRBJ2-7; 10 bases agree with TRBD2. V was clipped by 2 bases and J by 3 bases; unmatched bases: 8. This CDR3 has 16 residues. CDR1 and CDR2 (germline): SGHDT, YYEEEE. The CDR3 here is CASSFGLAGAIYEQYF. CDR3 sequence (DNA): TGTGCCAGCAGCTTCGGGCTAGCGGGAGCAATCTACGAGCAGTACTTC.

The J gene is TRBJ2-1, the V gene TRBV6-5; 12 bases match TRBD2. J was trimmed by 7 bases and V by 5 bases; bases with no gene match: 6. The CDR3 runs 15 residues. Germline CDR1 MNHEY, CDR2 SVGAGI. The CDR3 loop is CASSTGLAGPNEQFF. CDR3 nucleotide sequence: TGTGCCAGCAGTACGGGACTAGCGGGTCCTAATGAGCAGTTCTTC.

The sample holds a few counts of this clone. V usage is TRBV30 and J usage is TRBJ1-1; D is ambiguous. Germline V gene lookup returns CDR1 GTSNPN and CDR2 SVGIG (reference sequence). V lost 2 bases, J lost 1 base, and 8 bases lay in between. This CDR3 has 13 residues. CDR3 sequence reads: CAWSKISNTEAFF. CDR3 DNA sequence: TGTGCCTGGAGTAAGATTTCGAACACTGAAGCTTTCTTT.

In this sample, this clone turned up a few times. The chain is built from TRBV19 and TRBJ1-3; 8 nucleotides agree with TRBD1. V lost 9 bases, J lost 0 bases, and 7 bases stayed unmatched. CDR1 is LNHDA and CDR2 is SQIVND in the germline V gene (reference sequence). The CDR3 extends over 15 amino acids. The CDR3 is CASRTGPSSGNTIYF. For the CDR3, the DNA is TGTGCCAGCCGGACAGGGCCCAGCTCTGGAAACACCATATATTTT. Full variable domain (missing parts from reference TRBV19 and TRBJ1-3): DGGITQSPKYLFRKEGQNVTLSCEQNLNHDAMYWYRQDPGQGLRLIYYSQIVNDFQKGDIAEGYSVSREKKESFPLTVTSAQKNPTAFYLCASRTGPSSGNTIYFGEGSWLTVV.

V is TRBV2 and J is TRBJ1-1; tentatively, D is TRBD1 (6 bases). Germline V gene sequence: CDR1 SNHLY, CDR2 FYNNEI. The length of the CDR3 is 12 residues. The germline V and J ends were trimmed by 5 bases and 7 bases, with 11 bases remaining between them. CDR3 amino acids: CASSRAGVEAFF. Written as DNA, the CDR3 is TGTGCCAGCAGTCGGGCAGGGGTTGAAGCTTTCTTT.

The chain links TRBV27 to TRBJ1-2; D is unresolved. With 7 bases removed from V and 4 bases from J, the gap between germline ends came to 7 bases. The germline V gene has CDR1 MNHEY and CDR2 SMNVEV (reference sequence). The CDR3 length is 11 residues. The CDR3 coding sequence is TGTGCCAGCACCGGATTCTATGGCTACACCTTC. Protein sequence: CASTGFYGYTF.